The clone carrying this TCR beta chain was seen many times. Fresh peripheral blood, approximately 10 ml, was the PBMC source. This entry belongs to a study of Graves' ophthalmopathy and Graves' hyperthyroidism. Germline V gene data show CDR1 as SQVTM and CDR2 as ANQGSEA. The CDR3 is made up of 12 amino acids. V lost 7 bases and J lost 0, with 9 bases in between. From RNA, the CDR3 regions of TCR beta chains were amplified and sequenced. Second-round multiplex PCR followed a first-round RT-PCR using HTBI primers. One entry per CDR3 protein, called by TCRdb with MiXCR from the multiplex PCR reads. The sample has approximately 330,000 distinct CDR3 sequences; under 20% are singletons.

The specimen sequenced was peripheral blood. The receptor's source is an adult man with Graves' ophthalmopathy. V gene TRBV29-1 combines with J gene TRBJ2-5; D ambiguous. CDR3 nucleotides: TGCAGCGCCGACATATACCAAGAGACCCAGTACTTC. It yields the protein CSADIYQETQYF.